This T cell receptor beta chain was identified in a study of neurological immune-mediated disorders. Study findings and constraints: One related-CDR3 cluster, identified by phylogenetic grouping, held the repertoires of 18 of 34 multiple sclerosis patients and was a possible signature.

5'RACE generated cDNA with 10-nucleotide random UMIs. From 15-18 subjects, each sequencing run yielded over 160 million TCR-beta sequences. One entry per CDR3 protein results from TCRdb running MiXCR on the 5' RACE reads. The sample yields about 62,000 distinct CDR3 sequences, approximately 3.7% seen once. Where libraries were unsorted, they were derived from 2 million PBMCs stored at -80 degrees C. The V end was cut by 2 bases, the J end by 3 bases, with 11 bases between. The CDR3 covers 15 residues. In germline, CDR1 is SGHRS, CDR2 YFSETQ. This clonotype appeared many times. Its antigen remains unknown.

This sequence was found in a woman between 45 and 65 years old with multiple sclerosis. The sample taken for sequencing was PBMCs. The rearrangement joins TRBV5-1 to TRBJ2-2; D gene uncertain. The CDR3 loop is CASSFDGLDTGELFF. The CDR3 DNA reads TGCGCCAGCAGCTTTGACGGGCTGGACACCGGGGAGCTGTTTTTT.